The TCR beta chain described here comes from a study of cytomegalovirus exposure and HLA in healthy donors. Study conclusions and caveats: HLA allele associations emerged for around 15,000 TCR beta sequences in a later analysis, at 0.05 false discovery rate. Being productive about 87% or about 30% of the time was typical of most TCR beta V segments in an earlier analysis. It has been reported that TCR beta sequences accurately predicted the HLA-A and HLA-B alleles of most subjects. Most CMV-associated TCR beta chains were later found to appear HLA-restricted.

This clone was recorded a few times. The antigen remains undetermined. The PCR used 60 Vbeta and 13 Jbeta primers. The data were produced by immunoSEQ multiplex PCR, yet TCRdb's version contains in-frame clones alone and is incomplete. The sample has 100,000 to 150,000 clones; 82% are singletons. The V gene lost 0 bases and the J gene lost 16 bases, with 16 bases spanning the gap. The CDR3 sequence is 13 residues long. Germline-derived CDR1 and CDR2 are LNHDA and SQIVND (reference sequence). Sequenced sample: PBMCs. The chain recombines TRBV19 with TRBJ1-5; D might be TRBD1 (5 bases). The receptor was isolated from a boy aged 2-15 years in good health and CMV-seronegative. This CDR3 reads CASSIEAGQGSHF. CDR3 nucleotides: TGTGCCAGTAGTATAGAGGCCGGGCAGGGATCCCATTTT.